This TCR beta chain is from a study of blood T cells in healthy people across ages. The CDR3 is made up of 16 amino acids. The germline V and J ends were trimmed by 2 bases and 0 bases, with 11 bases remaining between them. Germline lookup yields CDR1 SGDLS and CDR2 YYNGEE. This clonotype was counted at least ten times. PCR was performed a second time for about 6 to 12 cycles using a sample-barcoded 5' primer and a J-beta primer mix. Carrying 12 random nucleotides, a template-switch adaptor labeled each individual cDNA molecule. TCRdb re-analysed the 5' RACE reads in MiXCR, keeping a single row per CDR3 protein. The table has about 970,000 distinct CDR3 sequences, roughly 51% seen once.

The sequencing input was blood. J is TRBJ2-2 and V is TRBV9; maybe TRBD1 (6 bases). The clonotype was recovered from a woman aged 60-75 years in good health. CDR3 residues: CASSVGASPNTGELFF. DNA of the CDR3: TGTGCCAGCAGCGTGGGGGCTTCCCCGAACACCGGGGAGCTGTTTTTT.